Sequencing of this TCR beta chain was carried out in a study of cytomegalovirus exposure and HLA in healthy donors. The PCR used 60 Vbeta and 13 Jbeta primers. Generated by immunoSEQ multiplex PCR, the TCRdb table keeps only in-frame clones and is missing some. The sample yields over 200,000 clones, about 84% seen once. The CDR3 sequence is 16 residues long. V lost 3 bases to trimming and J lost 0 bases; unmatched junction nucleotides: 3. Germline V gene sequence: CDR1 SGHNT, CDR2 YYREEE (reference sequence). This TCR was recovered from a human donor in good health. V usage is TRBV5-4 and J usage is TRBJ2-3; 11 nucleotides agree with TRBD2. The sequenced sample was PBMCs. The CDR3 DNA follows: TGTGCCAGCAGCTCGCGACTAGCGGGAAGCACAGATACGCAGTATTTT. This translates into CASSSRLAGSTDTQYF.